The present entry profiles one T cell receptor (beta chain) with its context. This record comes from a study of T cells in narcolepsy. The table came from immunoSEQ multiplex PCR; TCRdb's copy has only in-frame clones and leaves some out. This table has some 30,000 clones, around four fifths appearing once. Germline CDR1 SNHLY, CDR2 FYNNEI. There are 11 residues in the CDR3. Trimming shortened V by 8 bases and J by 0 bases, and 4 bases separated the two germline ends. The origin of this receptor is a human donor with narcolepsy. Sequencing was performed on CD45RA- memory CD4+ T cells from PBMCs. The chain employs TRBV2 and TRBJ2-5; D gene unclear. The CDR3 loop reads CASGNQETQYF. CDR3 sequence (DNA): TGTGCCAGCGGCAACCAAGAGACCCAGTACTTC.